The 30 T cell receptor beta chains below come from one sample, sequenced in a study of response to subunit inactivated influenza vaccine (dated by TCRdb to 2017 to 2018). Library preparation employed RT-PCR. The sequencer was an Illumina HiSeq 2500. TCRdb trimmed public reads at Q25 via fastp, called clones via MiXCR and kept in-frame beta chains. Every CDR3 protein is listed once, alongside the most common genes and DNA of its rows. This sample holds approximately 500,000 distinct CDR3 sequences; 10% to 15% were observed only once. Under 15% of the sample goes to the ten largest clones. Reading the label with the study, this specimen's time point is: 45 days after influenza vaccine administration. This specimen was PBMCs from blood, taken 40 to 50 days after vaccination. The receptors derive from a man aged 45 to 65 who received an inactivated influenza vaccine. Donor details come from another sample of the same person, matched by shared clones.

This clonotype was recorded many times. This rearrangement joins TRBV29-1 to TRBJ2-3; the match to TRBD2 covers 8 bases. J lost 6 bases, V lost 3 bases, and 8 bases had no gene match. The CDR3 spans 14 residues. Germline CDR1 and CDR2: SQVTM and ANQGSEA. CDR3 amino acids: CSVDRAGVSDTQYF. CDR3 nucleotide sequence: TGCAGCGTTGATAGAGCGGGAGTCTCCGATACGCAGTATTTT.

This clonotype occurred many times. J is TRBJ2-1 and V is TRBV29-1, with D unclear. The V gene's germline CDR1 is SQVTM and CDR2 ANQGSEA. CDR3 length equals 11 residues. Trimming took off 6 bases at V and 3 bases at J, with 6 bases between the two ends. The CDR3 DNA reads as TGCAGCGTAGGCCACTACAATGAGCAGTTCTTC. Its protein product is CSVGHYNEQFF.

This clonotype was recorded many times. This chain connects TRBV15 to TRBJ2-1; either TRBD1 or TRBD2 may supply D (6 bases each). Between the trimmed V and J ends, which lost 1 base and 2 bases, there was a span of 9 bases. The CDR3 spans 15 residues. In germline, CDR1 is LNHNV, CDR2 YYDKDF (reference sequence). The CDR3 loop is CATSRVGGPYNEQFF. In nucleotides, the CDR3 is TGTGCCACCAGCAGAGTAGGGGGGCCCTACAATGAGCAGTTCTTC.

As DNA, the CDR3 is TGTGCCAGCAGCTTAAGGGTTGGGGGCACAGATACGCAGTATTTT. This translates into CASSLRVGGTDTQYF. The chain uses TRBV7-2 and TRBJ2-3; no definite D call. The CDR3 covers 15 residues. Germline assignment: CDR1 SGHTA and CDR2 FQGNSA. Trimming removed 2 bases from V and 1 base from J, with 10 bases in between.

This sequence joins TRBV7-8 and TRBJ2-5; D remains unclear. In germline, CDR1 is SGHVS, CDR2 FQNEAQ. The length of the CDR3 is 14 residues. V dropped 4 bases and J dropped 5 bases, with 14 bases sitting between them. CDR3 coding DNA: TGTGCCAGCAGCTACCGAGCCCCTCAGGAGACCCAGTACTTC. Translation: CASSYRAPQETQYF.

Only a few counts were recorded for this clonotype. Written as DNA, the CDR3 is TGTGCCAGCAGCTTAGGGGGGACGGGAATGGAGACCCAGTACTTC. It is translated as CASSLGGTGMETQYF. This chain joins TRBV7-2 and TRBJ2-5; D may correspond to TRBD1 or TRBD2 (5 bases each). This CDR3 has 15 amino acids. The germline gives CDR1 SGHTA, CDR2 FQGNSA. Trimming removed 1 base from V and 5 bases from J, with 14 bases in between.

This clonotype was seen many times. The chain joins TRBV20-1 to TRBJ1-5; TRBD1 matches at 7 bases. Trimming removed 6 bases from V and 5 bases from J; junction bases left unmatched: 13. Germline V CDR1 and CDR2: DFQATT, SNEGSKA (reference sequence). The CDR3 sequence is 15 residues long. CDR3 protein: CSAPPRQGFDQPQHF. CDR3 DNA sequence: TGCAGTGCCCCCCCGCGACAGGGTTTCGATCAGCCCCAGCATTTT.

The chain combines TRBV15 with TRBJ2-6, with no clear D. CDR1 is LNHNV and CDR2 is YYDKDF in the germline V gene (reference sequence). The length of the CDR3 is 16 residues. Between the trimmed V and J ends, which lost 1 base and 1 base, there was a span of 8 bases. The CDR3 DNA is TGTGCCACCAGCAGAGCAAGAGATTCTGGGGCCAACGTCCTGACTTTC. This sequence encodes CATSRARDSGANVLTF.

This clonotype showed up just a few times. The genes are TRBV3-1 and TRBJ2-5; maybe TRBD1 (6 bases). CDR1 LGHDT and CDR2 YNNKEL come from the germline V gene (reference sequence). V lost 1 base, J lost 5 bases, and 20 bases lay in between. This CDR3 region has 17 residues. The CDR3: CASSQVRDSGTKETQYF. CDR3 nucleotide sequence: TGTGCCAGCAGCCAAGTGCGAGATTCGGGGACAAAGGAGACCCAGTACTTC.

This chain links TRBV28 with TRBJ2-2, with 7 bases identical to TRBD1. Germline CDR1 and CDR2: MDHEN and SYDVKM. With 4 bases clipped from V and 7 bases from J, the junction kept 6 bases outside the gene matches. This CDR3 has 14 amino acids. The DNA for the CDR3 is TGTGCCAGCAGTTCAAACGACAGGGTCGGGGAGCTGTTTTTT. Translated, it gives CASSSNDRVGELFF.

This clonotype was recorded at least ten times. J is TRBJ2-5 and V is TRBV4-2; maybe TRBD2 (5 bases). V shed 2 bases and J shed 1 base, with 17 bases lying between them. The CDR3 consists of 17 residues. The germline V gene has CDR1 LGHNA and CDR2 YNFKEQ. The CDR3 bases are TGTGCCAGCAGCCAAATCAGACGGACTCTAACCCAAGAGACCCAGTACTTC. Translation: CASSQIRRTLTQETQYF.

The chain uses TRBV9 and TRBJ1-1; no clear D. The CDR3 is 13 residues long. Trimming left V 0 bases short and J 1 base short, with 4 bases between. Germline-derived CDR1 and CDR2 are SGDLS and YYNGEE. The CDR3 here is CASSVGPNTEAFF. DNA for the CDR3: TGTGCCAGCAGCGTAGGGCCGAACACTGAAGCTTTCTTT.

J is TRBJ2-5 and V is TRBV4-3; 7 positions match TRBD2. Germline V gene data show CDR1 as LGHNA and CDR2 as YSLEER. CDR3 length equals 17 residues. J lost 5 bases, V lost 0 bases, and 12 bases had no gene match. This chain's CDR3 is CASSQDLAGEGWETQYF. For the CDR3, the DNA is TGCGCCAGCAGCCAAGATCTGGCGGGGGAGGGTTGGGAGACCCAGTACTTC.

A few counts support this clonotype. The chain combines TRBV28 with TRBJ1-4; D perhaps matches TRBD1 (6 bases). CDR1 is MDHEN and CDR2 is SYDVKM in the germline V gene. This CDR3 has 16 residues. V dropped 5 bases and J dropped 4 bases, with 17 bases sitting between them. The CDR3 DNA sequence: TGTGCCAGCAGTAGCGGACAGTCGAGCAGTAATGAAAAACTGTTTTTT. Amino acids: CASSSGQSSSNEKLFF.

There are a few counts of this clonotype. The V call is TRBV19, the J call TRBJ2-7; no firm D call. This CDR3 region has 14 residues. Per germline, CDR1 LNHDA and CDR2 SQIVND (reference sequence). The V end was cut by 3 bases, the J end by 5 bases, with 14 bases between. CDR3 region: CASSIVVFGDEQYF. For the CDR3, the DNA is TGTGCCAGTAGTATCGTAGTTTTTGGAGACGAGCAGTACTTC.

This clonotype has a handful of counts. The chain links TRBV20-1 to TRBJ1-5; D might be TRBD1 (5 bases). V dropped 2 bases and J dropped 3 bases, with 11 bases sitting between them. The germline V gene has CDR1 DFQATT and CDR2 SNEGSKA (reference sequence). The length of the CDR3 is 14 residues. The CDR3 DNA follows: TGCAGTGCTAGACTTAACAGGAACAATCAGCCCCAGCATTTT. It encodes CSARLNRNNQPQHF.

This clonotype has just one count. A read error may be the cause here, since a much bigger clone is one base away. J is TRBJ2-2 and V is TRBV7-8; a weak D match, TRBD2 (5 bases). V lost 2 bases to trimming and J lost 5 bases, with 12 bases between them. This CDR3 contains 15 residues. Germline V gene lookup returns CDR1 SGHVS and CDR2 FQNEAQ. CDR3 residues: CASSLRRVWTGELFF. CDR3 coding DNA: TGTGCCAGCAGCTTACGGCGGGTGTGGACCGGGGAGCTGTTTTTT. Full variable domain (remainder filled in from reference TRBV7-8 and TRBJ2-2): GAGVSQSPRYKVAKRGQDVALRCDPISGHVSLFWYQQALGQGPEFLTYFQNEAQLDKSGLPSDRFFAERPEGSVSTLKIQRTQQEDSAVYLCASSLRRVWTGELFFGEGSRLTVL.

The DNA for the CDR3 is TGTGCCAGCAGTTTATGGAACAGTTACAATCAGCCCCAGCATTTT. Translated: CASSLWNSYNQPQHF. The V call is TRBV12-3 or TRBV12-4, the J call TRBJ1-5; D remains ambiguous. Between the trimmed V and J ends, which lost 2 bases and 3 bases, there was a span of 11 bases. The CDR3 is made up of 15 amino acids.

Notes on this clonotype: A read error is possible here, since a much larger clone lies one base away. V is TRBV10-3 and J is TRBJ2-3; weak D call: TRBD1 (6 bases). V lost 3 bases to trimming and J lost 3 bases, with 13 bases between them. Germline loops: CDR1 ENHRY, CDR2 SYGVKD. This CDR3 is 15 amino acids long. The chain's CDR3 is CAISEPQGRTDTQYF. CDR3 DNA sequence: TGTGCCATCAGTGAACCCCAGGGGCGGACAGATACGCAGTATTTT.

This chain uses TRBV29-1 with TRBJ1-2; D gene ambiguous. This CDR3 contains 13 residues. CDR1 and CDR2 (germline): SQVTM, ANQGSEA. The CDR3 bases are TGCGCTACTCGGGCCTTACTGGGTCCTGGCTACACCTTC. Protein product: CATRALLGPGYTF.

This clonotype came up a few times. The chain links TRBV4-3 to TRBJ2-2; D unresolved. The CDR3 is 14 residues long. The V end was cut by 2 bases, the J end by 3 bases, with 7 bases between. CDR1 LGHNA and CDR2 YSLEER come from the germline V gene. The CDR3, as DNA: TGCGCCAGCAGCCAAAGTCGAGACACCGGGGAGCTGTTTTTT. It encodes CASSQSRDTGELFF.

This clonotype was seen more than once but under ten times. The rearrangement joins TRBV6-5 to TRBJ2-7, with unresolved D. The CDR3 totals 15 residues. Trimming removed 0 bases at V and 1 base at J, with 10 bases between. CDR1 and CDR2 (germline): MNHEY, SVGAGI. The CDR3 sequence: CASSYSVPPSYEQYF. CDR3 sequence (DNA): TGTGCCAGCAGTTACTCCGTACCACCTTCCTACGAGCAGTACTTC.

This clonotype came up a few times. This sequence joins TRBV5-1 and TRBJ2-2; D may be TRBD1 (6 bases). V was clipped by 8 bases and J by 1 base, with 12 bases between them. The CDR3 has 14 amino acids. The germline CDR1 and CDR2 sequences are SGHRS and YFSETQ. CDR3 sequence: CASRDTMNTGELFF. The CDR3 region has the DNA TGCGCCAGTAGGGACACCATGAACACCGGGGAGCTGTTTTTT.

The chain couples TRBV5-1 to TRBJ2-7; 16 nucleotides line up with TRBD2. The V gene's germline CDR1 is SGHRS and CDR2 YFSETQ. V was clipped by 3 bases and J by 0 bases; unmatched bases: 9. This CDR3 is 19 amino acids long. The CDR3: CASSWGTSGRVSSSYEQYF. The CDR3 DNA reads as TGCGCCAGCAGCTGGGGGACTAGCGGGAGGGTCTCGAGCTCCTACGAGCAGTACTTC.

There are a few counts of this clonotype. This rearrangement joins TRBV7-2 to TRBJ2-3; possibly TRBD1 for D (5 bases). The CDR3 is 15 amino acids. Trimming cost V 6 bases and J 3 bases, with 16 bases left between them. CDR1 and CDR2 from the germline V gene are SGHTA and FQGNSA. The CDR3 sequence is CASSGREGWTDTQYF. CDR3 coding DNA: TGTGCCAGCAGTGGCAGGGAAGGCTGGACAGATACGCAGTATTTT.

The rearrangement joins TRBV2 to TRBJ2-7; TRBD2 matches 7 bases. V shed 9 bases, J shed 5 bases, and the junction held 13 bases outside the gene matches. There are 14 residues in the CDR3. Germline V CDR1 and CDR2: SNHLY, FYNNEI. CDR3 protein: CASRAGRSRNEQYF. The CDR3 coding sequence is TGTGCCAGTAGAGCGGGGCGGAGCAGGAACGAGCAGTACTTC.

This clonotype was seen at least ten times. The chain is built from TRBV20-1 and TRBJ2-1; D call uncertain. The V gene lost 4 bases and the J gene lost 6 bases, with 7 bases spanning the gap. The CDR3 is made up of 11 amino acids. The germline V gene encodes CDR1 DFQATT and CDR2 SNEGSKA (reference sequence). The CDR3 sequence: CSATNSNEQFF. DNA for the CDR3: TGCAGTGCTACCAATAGCAATGAGCAGTTCTTC.

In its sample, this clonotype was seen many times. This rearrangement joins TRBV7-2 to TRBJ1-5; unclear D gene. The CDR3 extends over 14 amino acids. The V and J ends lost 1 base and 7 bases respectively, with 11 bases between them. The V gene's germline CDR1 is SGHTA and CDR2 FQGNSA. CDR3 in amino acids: CASSLEPLGQPQHF. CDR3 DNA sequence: TGTGCCAGCAGCTTAGAACCGTTGGGGCAGCCCCAGCATTTT. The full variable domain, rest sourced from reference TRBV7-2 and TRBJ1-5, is GAGVSQSPSNKVTEKGKDVELRCDPISGHTALYWYRQSLGQGLEFLIYFQGNSAPDKSGLPSDRFSAERTGGSVSTLTIQRTQQEDSAVYLCASSLEPLGQPQHFGDGTRLSIL.

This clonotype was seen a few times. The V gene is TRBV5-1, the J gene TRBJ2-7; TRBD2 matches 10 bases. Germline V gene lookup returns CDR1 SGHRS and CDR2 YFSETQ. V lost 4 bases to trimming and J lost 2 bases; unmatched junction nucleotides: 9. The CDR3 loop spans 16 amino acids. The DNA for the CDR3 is TGCGCCAGCAGCCCAAGCCTAGCGGGAGTCCCCTACGAGCAGTACTTC. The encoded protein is CASSPSLAGVPYEQYF.

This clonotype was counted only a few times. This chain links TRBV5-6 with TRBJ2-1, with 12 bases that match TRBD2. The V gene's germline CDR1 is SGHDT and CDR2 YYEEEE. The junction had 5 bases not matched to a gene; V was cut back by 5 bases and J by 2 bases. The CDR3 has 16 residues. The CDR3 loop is CASRVGLAGTYNEQFF. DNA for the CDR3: TGTGCCAGCAGGGTGGGACTAGCGGGTACCTACAATGAGCAGTTCTTC. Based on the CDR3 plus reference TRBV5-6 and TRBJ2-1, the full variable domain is DAGVTQSPTHLIKTRGQQVTLRCSPKSGHDTVSWYQQALGQGPQFIFQYYEEEERQRGNFPDRFSGHQFPNYSSELNVNALLLGDSALYLCASRVGLAGTYNEQFFGPGTRLTVL.